The clone carrying this T cell receptor (beta chain) has a count of ten or more. CDR1 and CDR2 (germline): ENHRY, SYGVKD. Trimming cost V 6 bases and J 4 bases; bases outside gene matches: 4. CDR3 length: 15 amino acids. The data were taken from a study of neurological immune-mediated disorders. TCRdb itself ran the 5' RACE reads through MiXCR, one entry per CDR3 protein. The sample holds 28,000 or so distinct CDR3 sequences; over 12% are singletons and the top ten take less than 35%. Sequences were obtained from PBMCs. The gene calls are TRBV10-3 and TRBJ2-3; 13 bases are shared with TRBD2. This sequence was found in a man between 65 and 79 years old in good health. The CDR3, as DNA: TGTGCCATCAGAACTAGCGGGGGGGCTTCAGATACGCAGTATTTT. Protein sequence: CAIRTSGGASDTQYF.